Below, one TCR beta chain is given with its context. The antigen remains unidentified. This entry is derived from a study of monozygotic twins with inflammatory bowel disease. General observations from the study: Diversity of TCRbeta measured by inverse Simpson was lower in IBD patients than in healthy co-twins. Individual T cell subtypes were not distinguishable.

CDR1 and CDR2 from the germline V gene are DFQATT and SNEGSKA (reference sequence). This CDR3 is 14 amino acids long. Roughly 3,500 ng of total RNA went into each TCR library. TCRdb reprocessed the 5' RACE reads, keeping one entry per CDR3 protein, no DNA. The sample has a few hundred thousand distinct CDR3 sequences, and its top ten clones hold less than 2%. The specimen sequenced was blood. The genes are TRBV20-1 and TRBJ1-1. The TCR comes from a human donor with ulcerative colitis or Crohn's disease, or a healthy co-twin of an affected twin (not recorded which). This CDR3 reads CSARDRKANTEAFF.